A single T cell receptor beta chain is shown here with its context. What it binds is not known. TCRdb reprocessed the 5' RACE reads; each CDR3 protein has one entry and no DNA is given. The sample has approximately 400,000 distinct CDR3 sequences. CDR3 size: 13 residues. Germline loops: CDR1 SQVTM, CDR2 ANQGSEA. This record comes from a study of monozygotic twins with inflammatory bowel disease. Study results and limitations: Clonotype sharing was lower in IBD patients than healthy twins, most markedly with disease activity.

The chain employs TRBV29-1 and TRBJ2-1. This sequence originates from a human donor with ulcerative colitis or Crohn's disease, or a healthy co-twin of an affected twin (not recorded which). Material: blood. CDR3 loop: CSVDYNNVNEQFF.